In its sample, the clone carrying this T cell receptor (beta chain) was seen a few times. Its antigen remains unidentified. Germline V gives CDR1 SGHAT, CDR2 FQNNGV. V was clipped by 7 bases and J by 5 bases, with 23 bases between them. This CDR3 is 17 amino acids long. This sample is drawn from a study of T-cell reconstitution after alpha-beta-depleted transplantation in children. Broader study findings: Several hundred graft clones that had expanded were reportedly the source of alpha-beta T cells about two months after transplant. The main origin of T-cell counts and diversity one year after transplant was newly produced T cells. Day-60 TCRbeta diversity that was high in some patients was derived from surviving recipient T cells and thymic progenitors.

Unique molecular identifiers featured in how the TCRbeta library was prepared. One entry per CDR3 protein, called by TCRdb with MiXCR from the PCR reads. The sample has 500,000 to 600,000 distinct CDR3 sequences, roughly 30% seen once. The sequenced sample was PBMCs, obtained before TCRalphabeta/CD19-depleted stem cell transplant. The chain carries TRBV11-2 and TRBJ2-2; D ambiguous. The clonotype originates from a boy younger than two with Wiskott-Aldrich syndrome, due to receive a stem cell transplant. The CDR3 DNA is TGTGCCAGCACCATTTCTTTGGGTGGGAAATGGACCGGGGAGCTGTTTTTT. Its translation: CASTISLGGKWTGELFF.